The 28 T cell receptor beta chains in this list originate from one sample, sequenced in a study of blood T cell repertoires in COVID-19. Libraries were prepared by immunoSEQ multiplex PCR; TCRdb keeps only in-frame clonotypes and omits some of them. Of roughly 290,000 clones listed, about 86% are singletons. The sample taken for sequencing was peripheral blood. These receptors were collected from a woman aged 25 to 39 who had recovered from COVID-19.

The V gene is TRBV7-2, the J gene TRBJ2-5, with TRBD2 matching 11 bases. J gave up 7 bases and V 3 bases, and 10 bases lay outside the gene matches. Germline values: CDR1 SGHTA, CDR2 FQGNSA. The CDR3 spans 16 residues. CDR3 DNA: TGTGCCAGCAGCTTCGGGACTAGCGGAGGTCGAGGGACCCAGTACTTC. Translated, it gives CASSFGTSGGRGTQYF. The full variable domain, rest sourced from reference TRBV7-2 and TRBJ2-5, is GAGVSQSPSNKVTEKGKDVELRCDPISGHTALYWYRQSLGQGLEFLIYFQGNSAPDKSGLPSDRFSAERTGGSVSTLTIQRTQQEDSAVYLCASSFGTSGGRGTQYFGPGTRLLVL.

The rearrangement uses TRBV2 and TRBJ1-1; a possible D gene is TRBD1 (5 bases). This CDR3 contains 14 residues. Germline CDR1 reads SNHLY; CDR2 reads FYNNEI. V was shortened by 4 bases and J by 1 base, with 10 bases between the two germline ends. The CDR3 sequence: CASSGSTGNTEAFF. CDR3 coding DNA: TGTGCCAGCAGTGGAAGCACAGGGAACACTGAAGCTTTCTTT.

The CDR3 region has the DNA TGTGCCAGCTCAGACGCGGGGGGTCGCCTCTCTAATGAAAAACTGTTTTTT. Its protein is CASSDAGGRLSNEKLFF. This chain links TRBV18 with TRBJ1-4; D is possibly TRBD1 (5 bases). Germline V gene sequence: CDR1 KGHSH, CDR2 LQKENI. The length of the CDR3 is 17 residues. The V end lost 5 bases, the J end lost 3 bases, and 19 bases lay between the germline ends.

This clone appeared once. The chain couples TRBV4-2 to TRBJ2-7, with D perhaps matching TRBD2 (6 bases). Germline CDR1 and CDR2: LGHNA and YNFKEQ. The V end lost 2 bases, the J end lost 2 bases, and 13 bases lay between the germline ends. This CDR3 has 15 amino acids. CDR3 residues: CASSQMGLATYEQYF. Written as DNA, the CDR3 is TGTGCCAGCAGCCAAATGGGACTTGCTACCTACGAGCAGTACTTC.

The chain recombines TRBV9 with TRBJ1-5, with D perhaps TRBD1 (6 bases). Trimming removed 3 bases at V and 0 bases at J, with 10 bases between. The germline gives CDR1 SGDLS, CDR2 YYNGEE. There are 15 residues in the CDR3. CDR3 coding DNA: TGTGCCAGCAGCGCAGGGGCGTATAGCAATCAGCCCCAGCATTTT. Translating it yields CASSAGAYSNQPQHF.

The chain employs TRBV7-2 and TRBJ2-3, with a weak D call TRBD1 (5 bases). The CDR3 runs 15 residues. V was shortened by 2 bases and J by 1 base, with 10 bases between the two germline ends. The germline V gene encodes CDR1 SGHTA and CDR2 FQGNSA. In nucleotides, the CDR3 is TGTGCCAGCAGCTTACTCTTAGGGGGCACAGATACGCAGTATTTT. Translated, it gives CASSLLLGGTDTQYF.

The chain recombines TRBV7-2 with TRBJ2-1, with TRBD2 identical over 8 bases. After removal of 3 bases from V and 5 bases from J, the junction contained 6 bases not matched to a gene. CDR1 SGHTA and CDR2 FQGNSA come from the germline V gene. The CDR3 totals 15 residues. The CDR3, as DNA: TGTGCCAGCAGCTTTAGCGCGGGAGGCGACAATGAGCAGTTCTTC. Protein product: CASSFSAGGDNEQFF. Using reference TRBV7-2 and TRBJ2-1 for the parts outside the CDR3, the full variable domain is GAGVSQSPSNKVTEKGKDVELRCDPISGHTALYWYRQSLGQGLEFLIYFQGNSAPDKSGLPSDRFSAERTGGSVSTLTIQRTQQEDSAVYLCASSFSAGGDNEQFFGPGTRLTVL.

This rearrangement joins TRBV5-6 to TRBJ2-7; D is uncertain. The CDR3 is made up of 14 amino acids. Trimming stripped 0 bases from V and 5 bases from J, with 12 bases between. The germline V gene has CDR1 SGHDT and CDR2 YYEEEE. CDR3 amino acids: CASSLDGSLNEQYF. Here the CDR3 DNA reads TGTGCCAGCAGCTTGGACGGTTCCCTGAACGAGCAGTACTTC. The whole variable domain, filled in from reference TRBV5-6 and TRBJ2-7, reads DAGVTQSPTHLIKTRGQQVTLRCSPKSGHDTVSWYQQALGQGPQFIFQYYEEEERQRGNFPDRFSGHQFPNYSSELNVNALLLGDSALYLCASSLDGSLNEQYFGPGTRLTVT.

This rearrangement joins TRBV5-5 to TRBJ2-7; D possibly corresponds to TRBD1 (7 bases). This CDR3 has 13 amino acids. V was clipped by 3 bases and J by 7 bases, with 14 bases between them. The germline CDR1 and CDR2 sequences are SGHKS and YYEKEE (reference sequence). This chain's CDR3 is CASSYGQGGEQYF. In nucleotides, the CDR3 is TGTGCCAGCAGCTACGGGCAGGGGGGAGAGCAGTACTTC.

V and J are TRBV5-1 and TRBJ2-3; 7 nucleotides agree with TRBD2. V shed 7 bases, J shed 5 bases, and the junction held 1 base outside the gene matches. The CDR3 loop spans 11 amino acids. Germline V gene lookup returns CDR1 SGHRS and CDR2 YFSETQ. The CDR3 sequence is CASGGGDTQYF. The CDR3, as DNA: TGCGCCAGCGGGGGGGGAGATACGCAGTATTTT.

The chain is built from TRBV28 and TRBJ1-2, with TRBD1 matching 8 bases. With 4 bases clipped from V and 1 base from J, the junction kept 8 bases outside the gene matches. Germline CDR1 is MDHEN and CDR2 is SYDVKM. The CDR3 extends over 16 amino acids. The CDR3 reads CASSSLTGGFNYGYTF. CDR3 coding DNA: TGTGCCAGCAGTTCTCTAACAGGGGGGTTTAACTATGGCTACACCTTC.

The V call is TRBV5-6, the J call TRBJ2-7; D might be TRBD2 (5 bases). Trimming removed 2 bases at V and 2 bases at J, with 17 bases between. The CDR3 has 16 residues. Germline assignment: CDR1 SGHDT and CDR2 YYEEEE. In DNA form, the CDR3 reads TGTGCCAGCAGCTTTTACAAGGAAGGGAGAGCCTACGAGCAGTACTTC. It translates to CASSFYKEGRAYEQYF.

The rearrangement links TRBV29-1 to TRBJ2-3, with 7 bases aligning to TRBD1. The CDR3 runs to 13 residues. The V gene end was trimmed by 4 bases and the J gene end by 3 bases; junction bases not matched to a gene: 4. Germline V CDR1 and CDR2: SQVTM, ANQGSEA. CDR3 protein: CSVAGRGTDTQYF. As DNA, the CDR3 is TGCAGCGTTGCGGGCAGGGGGACAGATACGCAGTATTTT.

The rearrangement joins TRBV28 to TRBJ1-5; no clear D gene. V was trimmed by 5 bases and J by 0 bases, leaving 17 bases between them. This CDR3 contains 17 residues. Germline V gene lookup returns CDR1 MDHEN and CDR2 SYDVKM. CDR3 DNA: TGTGCCAGCAGTAGGACTGGCCAGTCTTATAGCAATCAGCCCCAGCATTTT. It translates to CASSRTGQSYSNQPQHF.

The chain employs TRBV5-4 and TRBJ1-1, with 7 bases identical to TRBD1. Germline-derived CDR1 and CDR2 are SGHNT and YYREEE (reference sequence). There are 13 residues in the CDR3. V gave up 4 bases and J gave up 8 bases; unmatched junction bases: 8. The CDR3 sequence: CASSAPGQQEAFF. CDR3 nucleotide sequence: TGTGCCAGCAGCGCCCCGGGACAGCAGGAAGCTTTCTTT.

The chain uses TRBV21-1 and TRBJ1-2; the DNA was not compared with TRBD1, the D call given in the table. TRBV21-1 is designated a pseudogene. The CDR3 is 17 residues long. The chain's CDR3 is CASAFLDRGPANYGYTF. For the CDR3, the DNA is TGTGCCAGCGCGTTCTTGGACAGGGGGCCGGCTAACTATGGCTACACCTTC.

This chain joins TRBV11-2 and TRBJ2-1, with TRBD2 as a possible D gene (5 bases). Germline lookup yields CDR1 SGHAT and CDR2 FQNNGV. The V gene lost 0 bases and the J gene lost 8 bases, with 14 bases spanning the gap. The CDR3 runs 15 residues. The DNA of the CDR3 is TGTGCCAGCAGCTTAGACGGTATTCTGAGGGATGAGCAGTTCTTC. It is translated as CASSLDGILRDEQFF.

This chain's CDR3 is CSVEDLRGSLHF. Written as DNA, the CDR3 is TGCAGCGTTGAAGATCTTAGAGGGTCCCTCCACTTT. The chain recombines TRBV29-1 with TRBJ1-6; D call uncertain. CDR1 and CDR2 (germline): SQVTM, ANQGSEA. V was shortened by 0 bases and J by 14 bases, with 11 bases between the two germline ends. The CDR3 sequence is 12 residues long.

The chain joins TRBV28 to TRBJ1-2; TRBD1 matches at 9 bases. Per germline, CDR1 MDHEN and CDR2 SYDVKM. The CDR3 spans 17 residues. The J segment lost 4 bases and the V segment lost 1 base, leaving 10 bases of the junction unmatched. DNA for the CDR3: TGTGCCAGCAGTTTATCCGGGACAGGGTTATATAGCTATGGCTACACCTTC. This encodes CASSLSGTGLYSYGYTF.

The V and J genes are TRBV2 and TRBJ2-3; D call uncertain. CDR3 length equals 13 residues. The germline gives CDR1 SNHLY, CDR2 FYNNEI. Trimming left V 7 bases short and J 5 bases short, with 13 bases between. The CDR3 bases are TGTGCCAGCACGGGTAATGGCGAAGATACGCAGTATTTT. Amino acid sequence: CASTGNGEDTQYF.

V usage is TRBV5-4 and J usage is TRBJ2-5; possible D gene TRBD2, 6 bases. CDR1 and CDR2 (germline): SGHNT, YYREEE (reference sequence). The CDR3 sequence is 13 residues long. CDR3 nucleotides: TGTGTGACCGGGACTGGAGAGGGGGAGACCCAGTACTTC. Translated, it gives CVTGTGEGETQYF.

The chain has TRBV5-1 and TRBJ2-2, with D possibly TRBD1 on 6 matching bases. Germline V gene lookup returns CDR1 SGHRS and CDR2 YFSETQ. The ends were cut back, 6 bases at V and 7 bases at J, with 10 bases in the middle. This CDR3 has 12 amino acids. The CDR3 sequence is CASTQGYGELFF. The CDR3 DNA is TGCGCCAGCACCCAGGGGTACGGGGAGCTGTTTTTT.

The V and J genes are TRBV11-3 and TRBJ2-3; D is ambiguous. The CDR3 runs to 13 residues. The germline V and J ends were trimmed by 8 bases and 3 bases, with 12 bases remaining between them. CDR1 SGHNT and CDR2 YENEEA come from the germline V gene. The CDR3 region is CASGIAGTDTQYF. CDR3 DNA sequence: TGTGCCAGCGGCATAGCCGGTACAGATACGCAGTATTTT.

The chain couples TRBV6-1 to TRBJ2-7, with D perhaps TRBD2 (6 bases). Per the germline V gene, CDR1 is MNHNS and CDR2 is SASEGT. The V end lost 1 base, the J end lost 4 bases, and 11 bases lay between the germline ends. The CDR3 spans 14 residues. The CDR3: CASSEGGAGYEQYF. CDR3 nucleotide sequence: TGTGCCAGCAGTGAAGGGGGCGCGGGATACGAGCAGTACTTC.

The J gene is TRBJ2-3, the V gene TRBV5-1; 11 positions match TRBD2. There are 16 residues in the CDR3. Germline-derived CDR1 and CDR2 are SGHRS and YFSETQ. Trimming removed 5 bases from V and 5 bases from J; junction bases left unmatched: 10. CDR3: CASSYTTSGSGDTQYF. CDR3 in DNA: TGCGCCAGCAGTTATACTACTAGCGGGAGCGGAGATACGCAGTATTTT.

V is TRBV7-8 and J is TRBJ2-7; 7 bases match TRBD2. From germline, CDR1 is SGHVS and CDR2 FQNEAQ. This CDR3 has 14 residues. Trimming took 9 bases from V and 2 from J; bases not matched to a gene: 10. The CDR3 coding sequence is TGTGCCAGTGTAAGCGGGGCCGTAACCTACGAGCAGTACTTC. This gives the protein CASVSGAVTYEQYF.

For this clone: The sample contains more than one DNA sequence encoding this CDR3. This rearrangement joins TRBV5-1 to TRBJ2-3, with D maybe TRBD1 (6 bases). Germline values: CDR1 SGHRS, CDR2 YFSETQ. The CDR3 length is 13 residues. Trimming shortened V by 4 bases and J by 2 bases, and 8 bases separated the two germline ends. The DNA for the CDR3 is TGCGCCAGCAGCGGGACAAACACAGATACGCAGTATTTT. As protein: CASSGTNTDTQYF.

J is TRBJ2-5 and V is TRBV5-4, with 10 bases identical to TRBD2. CDR1 is SGHNT, CDR2 YYREEE, per germline (reference sequence). CDR3 length: 15 residues. V was clipped by 5 bases and J by 4 bases; unmatched bases: 8. The CDR3 region has the DNA TGTGCCAGCAGTCGCCCTAGCGGGGGTCGAGAGACCCAGTACTTC. It specifies CASSRPSGGRETQYF.